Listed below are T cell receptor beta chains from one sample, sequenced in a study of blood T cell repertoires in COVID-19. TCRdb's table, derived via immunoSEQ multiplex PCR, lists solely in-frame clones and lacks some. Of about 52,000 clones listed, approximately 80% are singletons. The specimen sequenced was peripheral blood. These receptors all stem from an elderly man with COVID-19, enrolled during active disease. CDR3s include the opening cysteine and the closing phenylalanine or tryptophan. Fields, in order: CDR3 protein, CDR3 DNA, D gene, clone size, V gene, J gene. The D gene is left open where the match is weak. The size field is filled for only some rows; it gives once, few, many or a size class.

CASSVGGRANQPQHF	TGTGCCAGCAGCGTAGGAGGTCGCGCCAATCAGCCCCAGCATTTT	NA	NA	TRBV9	TRBJ1-5
CASSREAGVSAQYF	TGTGCCAGCTCCAGGGAAGCGGGAGTTTCGGCGCAGTATTTT	TRBD2	NA	TRBV18	TRBJ2-3
CASSIDRAPNTEAFF	TGTGCCAGCAGCATTGACAGGGCGCCCAACACTGAAGCTTTCTTT	TRBD1	NA	TRBV5-4	TRBJ1-1
CASSLPGTGGEKLFF	TGTGCCAGCAGCTTACCCGGGACAGGGGGTGAAAAACTGTTTTTT	TRBD1	NA	TRBV7-9	TRBJ1-4
CASSRQPEFSYNEQFF	TGCGCCAGCAGCCGACAACCCGAATTCTCCTACAATGAGCAGTTCTTC	NA	NA	TRBV4-3	TRBJ2-1
CSVTNYRGITDTQYF	TGCAGCGTTACGAACTACAGGGGAATCACAGATACGCAGTATTTT	TRBD1	NA	TRBV29-1	TRBJ2-3
CASSFGQAMNTEAFF	TGTGCCAGCAGTTTTGGGCAGGCAATGAACACTGAAGCTTTCTTT	NA	NA	TRBV6-6	TRBJ1-1
CASSDSGGSYNEQFF	TGTGCCAGCAGTGATTCGGGGGGCTCCTACAATGAGCAGTTCTTC	TRBD2	NA	TRBV2	TRBJ2-1
CASSLLAGDHSTDTQYF	TGTGCCAGCAGCTTACTAGCGGGGGATCATAGCACAGATACGCAGTATTTT	TRBD2	NA	TRBV5-4	TRBJ2-3
CASKDRGRGPNEKLFF	TGTGCCAGTAAGGACAGGGGGCGGGGGCCGAATGAAAAACTGTTTTTT	TRBD1	NA	TRBV19	TRBJ1-4
CASSYSAAAANYGYTF	TGTGCCAGCAGTTACTCGGCGGCAGCTGCTAACTATGGCTACACCTTC	NA	NA	TRBV6-5	TRBJ1-2
CASSYRKSTSGIEQFF	TGTGCCAGCAGTTACCGGAAATCGACTAGCGGCATTGAGCAGTTCTTC	TRBD2	NA	TRBV6-2/TRBV6-3	TRBJ2-1
CASGIAGGSPLHF	TGTGCCAGCGGGATTGCGGGAGGATCACCCCTCCACTTT	NA	NA	TRBV12-3/TRBV12-4	TRBJ1-6
CASSPPQGAVVSPLHF	TGTGCCAGCAGTCCCCCACAGGGGGCGGTCGTTTCACCCCTCCACTTT	TRBD1	NA	TRBV25-1	TRBJ1-6
CSVPGQGGYTF	TGCAGTGTACCGGGACAGGGCGGCTACACCTTC	TRBD1	NA	TRBV20-1	TRBJ1-2
CASSFPSAANEQFF	TGTGCCAGCAGTTTCCCCAGCGCGGCCAATGAGCAGTTCTTC	NA	once	TRBV7-9	TRBJ2-1
CAISAGHVSGNTIYF	TGTGCCATCAGTGCGGGACACGTCTCTGGAAACACCATATATTTT	NA	NA	TRBV10-3	TRBJ1-3
CASSSNPPGGPRDYTF	TGTGCCAGCAGTTCCAACCCCCCGGGGGGGCCGAGGGACTACACCTTC	NA	once	TRBV27	TRBJ1-2
CASSFTGGASNQPQHF	TGTGCCAGTAGTTTTACAGGGGGTGCTAGCAATCAGCCCCAGCATTTT	TRBD1	once	TRBV19	TRBJ1-5
CASSEQAGAYGYTF	TGTGCCAGCAGTGAACAGGCAGGGGCCTATGGCTACACCTTC	NA	NA	TRBV2	TRBJ1-2
CASSPMPGNYGYTF	TGTGCCAGCAGTCCGATGCCAGGGAACTATGGCTACACCTTC	NA	NA	TRBV28	TRBJ1-2
CASSQARTSGEQYF	TGTGCCAGCAGCCAAGCCCGGACTAGCGGCGAGCAGTACTTC	TRBD2	few	TRBV4-2	TRBJ2-7
CAWRGTAMTNYGYTF	TGTGCCTGGAGGGGGACAGCGATGACTAACTATGGCTACACCTTC	TRBD1	NA	TRBV30	TRBJ1-2
CASQQRDSTQYF	TGTGCCAGCCAGCAGCGGGATTCCACGCAGTATTTT	TRBD2	NA	TRBV2	TRBJ2-3
CASSLGVGDGYTF	TGTGCCAGCAGCCTTGGGGTAGGGGATGGCTACACCTTC	NA	NA	TRBV7-9	TRBJ1-2
CASSEGGSNYGYTF	TGTGCCAGCAGTGAAGGGGGCTCTAACTATGGCTACACCTTC	NA	NA	TRBV6-1	TRBJ1-2
CASSLGRQDYGYTF	TGTGCCAGCAGCTTAGGGAGACAGGACTATGGCTACACCTTC	NA	NA	TRBV7-2	TRBJ1-2
CASSPGWGDGTEAFF	TGTGCCAGCAGCCCCGGATGGGGGGACGGGACTGAAGCTTTCTTT	NA	NA	TRBV5-4	TRBJ1-1
CASSRGQGDGYTF	TGTGCCAGCAGCAGAGGACAGGGGGACGGCTACACCTTC	TRBD1	NA	TRBV6-5	TRBJ1-2
CASSEGNRGEAFF	TGTGCCAGCAGTGAGGGGAATAGGGGTGAAGCTTTCTTT	NA	few	TRBV6-4	TRBJ1-1
CATSRAPRGGKLFF	TGTGCCACCAGCAGAGCGCCTAGGGGAGGAAAACTGTTTTTT	NA	NA	TRBV15	TRBJ1-4
CAWSVYSLGAFF	TGTGCCTGGAGTGTATACAGCCTGGGAGCTTTCTTT	NA	once	TRBV30	TRBJ1-1
CASSFPTSGGNEQFF	TGTGCCAGCAGCTTTCCAACATCAGGGGGCAATGAGCAGTTCTTC	TRBD1	NA	TRBV5-6	TRBJ2-1
CASSKGQSNQPQHF	TGTGCCAGCAGCAAGGGACAAAGCAATCAGCCCCAGCATTTT	NA	few	TRBV5-6	TRBJ1-5
CASSVEGGQGLNYGYTF	TGTGCCAGCAGCGTAGAGGGGGGACAGGGACTTAACTATGGCTACACCTTC	TRBD1	NA	TRBV9	TRBJ1-2
CASSSRRQGRAGELFF	TGTGCCAGCAGCTCTAGGCGCCAGGGGAGAGCCGGGGAGCTGTTTTTT	NA	NA	TRBV7-2	TRBJ2-2
CASSQQTGGGNYGYTF	TGCGCCAGCAGCCAGCAGACAGGGGGCGGTAACTATGGCTACACCTTC	TRBD1	NA	TRBV4-3	TRBJ1-2
CASSHQGGYGYTF	TGTGCCAGCAGCCACCAGGGGGGCTATGGCTACACCTTC	TRBD1	NA	TRBV3-1/TRBV3-2	TRBJ1-2
CASSLGVQGTGELFF	TGTGCCAGCAGCTTGGGCGTGCAGGGCACCGGGGAGCTGTTTTTT	NA	few	TRBV5-4	TRBJ2-2
CASSRDRGDGYTF	TGTGCCAGCAGCCGAGACAGGGGGGATGGCTACACCTTC	TRBD1	NA	TRBV5-4	TRBJ1-2
CASSQRGGGGTEAFF	TGTGCCAGCAGCCAGCGAGGTGGGGGCGGCACTGAAGCTTTCTTT	NA	NA	TRBV3-1/TRBV3-2	TRBJ1-1
CASSESGDYGYTF	TGCGCCAGCAGTGAGTCAGGGGACTATGGCTACACCTTC	NA	medium-sized	TRBV10-2	TRBJ1-2
CASSPATGGADNEQFF	TGTGCCAGCTCACCGGCAACAGGGGGGGCGGACAATGAGCAGTTCTTC	NA	NA	TRBV18	TRBJ2-1
CASGASSYEQYF	TGTGCCAGCGGGGCAAGCTCCTACGAGCAGTACTTC	NA	NA	TRBV6-5	TRBJ2-7
CASSSSGVEGEAFF	TGTGCCAGCAGCTCTTCAGGGGTCGAGGGTGAAGCTTTCTTT	NA	NA	TRBV7-9	TRBJ1-1
CASSVQAGIGYTF	TGTGCCAGCAGTGTTCAGGCAGGGATCGGCTACACCTTC	NA	NA	TRBV2	TRBJ1-2